This TCR beta chain was profiled in a study of T cell clusters in autoimmune cytopenias. Findings of the study overall: Compared with active autoimmune hepatitis patients, healthy donors showed about 3-fold more exclusive TRB clusters.

This CDR3 has 11 amino acids. Looked up from germline, CDR1 is SNHLY and CDR2 is FYNNEI. Multiplex touch-down PCR amplified TRB using TRB-A and TRB-B pools in one tube. Each CDR3 protein gets one entry in TCRdb, which reprocessed the multiplex PCR reads and gives no DNA. This repertoire includes fewer than 1,400 distinct CDR3 sequences. This clonotype ranks as medium-sized in terms of frequency. Its target is not known. TRB was amplified from roughly 250 ng of peripheral blood genomic DNA per sample. The chain recombines TRBV2 with TRBJ2-7. The specimen sequenced was peripheral blood. The sequence came from a human donor with an autoimmune cytopenia or autoimmune hepatitis (not recorded which). The CDR3 reads CASSEHREQYF.